This entry concerns a single T cell receptor (beta chain). This sample is part of a study of Ad26.COV2.S vaccination and SARS-CoV-2 variants. Documented treatment: some 20 received Ad26.COV2.S at low or high dose, single or two shots; roughly five received placebo; per-sample allocation not given. Day 63 following the first vaccine or placebo injection was when the samples were taken. The method was immunoSEQ multiplex PCR; TCRdb's version includes in-frame clones alone and lacks a portion of them. Of about 500,000 clones in the sample, about nine tenths are singletons; the top ten hold under 2%. This CDR3 is 15 amino acids long. V shed 8 bases and J shed 4 bases, with 20 bases lying between them. Looked up from germline, CDR1 is MNHGY and CDR2 is SVAAGI.

The chain has TRBV6-9 and TRBJ1-1, with D maybe TRBD1 (6 bases). The sample was peripheral blood, taken in a trial of Ad26.COV2.S vaccine versus placebo. This receptor was identified in a person aged 18-60 years who received the Ad26.COV2.S COVID-19 vaccine or a placebo. The CDR3 nucleotides are TGTGCCAGCGACAGGATCCGCCGGGAGAGCACTGAAGCTTTCTTT. It codes for CASDRIRRESTEAFF.